The next 22 T cell receptor beta chains were all read from a single sample in a study of PD-L1 blockade in urothelial cancer. Using immunoSEQ multiplex PCR, the repertoire was profiled, and TCRdb retains in-frame clones only, with some absent. The sample has some 31,000 clones; 70% to 80% are singletons. The time point here: peripheral blood 6 weeks after treatment start. Sequencing used PBMCs, obtained around atezolizumab (anti-PD-L1) treatment. These TCRs come from a man in his sixties or seventies with urothelial cancer.

The V and J genes are TRBV18 and TRBJ1-1, with 7 bases lining up with TRBD1. The CDR3 sequence is 14 residues long. The V gene's germline CDR1 is KGHSH and CDR2 LQKENI. With 2 bases clipped from V and 6 bases from J, the junction kept 6 bases outside the gene matches. CDR3 DNA: TGTGCCAGCTCACCAGACAGGGTTCTCGCTGAAGCTTTCTTT. It yields the protein CASSPDRVLAEAFF.

This chain's CDR3 is CASSLPGGARTQYF. The DNA of the CDR3 is TGTGCCAGCAGTTTACCAGGGGGCGCACGTACGCAGTATTTT. This sequence joins TRBV28 and TRBJ2-3, with 8 bases matching TRBD1. CDR3 size: 14 residues. V shed 2 bases, J shed 8 bases, and the junction held 6 bases outside the gene matches. Per germline, CDR1 MDHEN and CDR2 SYDVKM.

This chain uses TRBV10-3 with TRBJ2-1; 7 positions match TRBD2. The V and J ends lost 6 bases and 9 bases, in that order; junction bases with no gene match: 8. In germline, CDR1 is ENHRY, CDR2 SYGVKD. CDR3 length equals 13 residues. In nucleotides, the CDR3 is TGTGCCATCAGACTACTAGCGACCGGTGAGCAGTTCTTC. Protein product: CAIRLLATGEQFF.

The CDR3 DNA follows: TGCGCCAGCAGCCTTAGGGGTAACACTGAAGCTTTCTTT. Amino acid sequence: CASSLRGNTEAFF. The rearrangement joins TRBV5-1 to TRBJ1-1; D perhaps matches TRBD1 (5 bases). The V gene's germline CDR1 is SGHRS and CDR2 YFSETQ. Trimming stripped 4 bases from V and 2 bases from J, with 9 bases between. The CDR3 has 13 amino acids.

CDR3 sequence (DNA): TGCGCCAGCAGCTTGACAGGGGTTGGCACAGATACGCAGTATTTT. Residues: CASSLTGVGTDTQYF. The rearrangement links TRBV5-1 to TRBJ2-3; 7 bases align to TRBD1. The CDR3 has 15 amino acids. The germline V gene encodes CDR1 SGHRS and CDR2 YFSETQ. V was clipped by 1 base and J by 1 base; unmatched bases: 3.

The chain recombines TRBV5-1 with TRBJ1-6; 7 nucleotides align to TRBD1. This CDR3 has 15 amino acids. CDR1 is SGHRS and CDR2 is YFSETQ in the germline V gene. V lost 4 bases to trimming and J lost 7 bases; unmatched junction nucleotides: 8. CDR3 protein: CASSLQGVSNSPLHF. CDR3 in DNA: TGCGCCAGCAGCCTCCAGGGGGTCTCAAATTCACCCCTCCACTTT.

V and J are TRBV5-1 and TRBJ2-1; 9 nucleotides agree with TRBD1. Germline V gene data show CDR1 as SGHRS and CDR2 as YFSETQ. Trimming took 4 bases from V and 9 from J; bases not matched to a gene: 8. The CDR3 contains 14 residues. Here the CDR3 DNA reads TGCGCCAGCAGCCCCGGGGGACAGGGCGGTGAGCAGTTCTTC. The encoded protein is CASSPGGQGGEQFF. Together with reference TRBV5-1 and TRBJ2-1, the CDR3 gives the full variable domain: KAGVTQTPRYLIKTRGQQVTLSCSPISGHRSVSWYQQTPGQGLQFLFEYFSETQRNKGNFPGRFSGRQFSNSRSEMNVSTLELGDSALYLCASSPGGQGGEQFFGPGTRLTVL.

V usage is TRBV11-3 and J usage is TRBJ1-3; 7 bases match TRBD1. J lost 0 bases, V lost 3 bases, and 2 bases had no gene match. The V gene's germline CDR1 is SGHNT and CDR2 YENEEA. This CDR3 is built from 15 residues. The CDR3 bases are TGTGCCAGCAGCTTGGGACAGTCCTCTGGAAACACCATATATTTT. It encodes CASSLGQSSGNTIYF.

The rearrangement joins TRBV15 to TRBJ2-1, with 9 bases matching TRBD2. The germline CDR1 and CDR2 sequences are LNHNV and YYDKDF (reference sequence). This CDR3 region has 16 residues. With 0 bases clipped from V and 4 bases from J, the junction kept 4 bases outside the gene matches. For the CDR3, the DNA is TGTGCCACCAGCAGAGAGACTAGCGGAGCGTACAATGAGCAGTTCTTC. It specifies CATSRETSGAYNEQFF.

J is TRBJ2-1 and V is TRBV28; 7 bases are shared with TRBD2. With V trimmed by 3 bases and J by 6 bases, 11 bases remained unmatched. This CDR3 has 16 residues. Per germline, CDR1 MDHEN and CDR2 SYDVKM. In nucleotides, the CDR3 is TGTGCCAGCAGTTTCGTCCGTGGGAGGGCCGTCAATGAGCAGTTCTTC. Amino acids: CASSFVRGRAVNEQFF.

This clone appeared a single time. This chain joins TRBV5-4 and TRBJ2-1; 9 bases align to TRBD2. There are 15 residues in the CDR3. The V gene's germline CDR1 is SGHNT and CDR2 YYREEE (reference sequence). The junction had 4 bases not matched to a gene; V was cut back by 4 bases and J by 2 bases. CDR3 DNA: TGTGCCAGCAGCCGGTCTAGCGGGACCTACAATGAGCAGTTCTTC. Translating it yields CASSRSSGTYNEQFF.

This clone has a single count. The rearrangement joins TRBV27 to TRBJ1-2, with unresolved D. This CDR3 contains 16 residues. CDR1 is MNHEY and CDR2 is SMNVEV in the germline V gene (reference sequence). Trimming shortened V by 3 bases and J by 3 bases, and 17 bases separated the two germline ends. CDR3 residues: CASSLSGRAGHYGYTF. The DNA of the CDR3 is TGTGCCAGCAGTTTGAGCGGCCGGGCCGGCCACTATGGCTACACCTTC.

V gene TRBV7-9 combines with J gene TRBJ2-5; 10 bases fit TRBD2. The CDR3 contains 15 residues. Germline V gene sequence: CDR1 SEHNR, CDR2 FQNEAQ (reference sequence). V lost 6 bases, J lost 5 bases, and 9 bases stayed unmatched. The CDR3 region is CASRGQREGRETQYF. CDR3 DNA sequence: TGTGCCAGCAGGGGACAGCGGGAGGGCCGGGAGACCCAGTACTTC.

The CDR3 loop is CASSPPAGGLADTQYF. DNA for the CDR3: TGTGCCAGTAGTCCCCCGGCGGGAGGTTTGGCAGATACGCAGTATTTT. The chain recombines TRBV19 with TRBJ2-3; 8 nucleotides agree with TRBD2. Germline lookup yields CDR1 LNHDA and CDR2 SQIVND (reference sequence). The CDR3 totals 16 residues. Losses at the gene ends were 5 bases for V and 4 bases for J; bases not matched to a gene: 11.

The rearrangement joins TRBV5-1 to TRBJ2-2; 8 bases align to TRBD1. The CDR3 extends over 16 amino acids. Losses at the gene ends were 0 bases for V and 3 bases for J; bases not matched to a gene: 4. Germline assignment: CDR1 SGHRS and CDR2 YFSETQ. The CDR3 DNA reads TGCGCCAGCAGCTTGGCCGGGACAGGATACACCGGGGAGCTGTTTTTT. This translates into CASSLAGTGYTGELFF.

This rearrangement joins TRBV4-3 to TRBJ1-1, with D maybe TRBD1 (5 bases). The V gene's germline CDR1 is LGHNA and CDR2 YSLEER. V lost 0 bases and J 0 bases, leaving 14 bases between the germline ends. The CDR3 is 17 residues long. The DNA of the CDR3 is TGCGCCAGCAGCCAAGAGAGATCGGGACTACTGAACACTGAAGCTTTCTTT. As protein: CASSQERSGLLNTEAFF.

The genes are TRBV7-9 and TRBJ1-4; 9 bases agree with TRBD1. The CDR3 loop spans 15 amino acids. CDR1 and CDR2 (germline): SEHNR, FQNEAQ (reference sequence). Trimming cost V 4 bases and J 7 bases; bases outside gene matches: 7. The CDR3 sequence: CASSSYRGQGEKLFF. The CDR3 DNA reads as TGTGCCAGCAGCTCCTACAGGGGGCAGGGTGAAAAACTGTTTTTT.

This clone was recorded only once. The chain employs TRBV23-1 and TRBJ2-1, with TRBD2 matching 7 bases. TRBV23-1 is flagged as an ORF with uncertain function. The CDR3 is made up of 17 amino acids. V lost 4 bases, J lost 0 bases, and 9 bases stayed unmatched. CDR3: CASSPGESGASYNEQFF. The CDR3, as DNA: TGCGCCAGCAGTCCTGGGGAAAGCGGGGCCTCCTACAATGAGCAGTTCTTC.

This rearrangement joins TRBV28 to TRBJ2-1; TRBD2 aligns across 7 bases. Germline CDR1 reads MDHEN; CDR2 reads SYDVKM. The CDR3 sequence is 14 residues long. V trimming: 6 bases; J trimming: 8 bases; junction bases outside the gene matches: 10. CDR3 DNA: TGTGCCAGCAGCCCATTAACTAGCGCCGATGAGCAGTTCTTC. Translation: CASSPLTSADEQFF.

The chain employs TRBV5-1 and TRBJ1-4; 8 bases map to TRBD1. J gave up 8 bases and V 4 bases, and 10 bases lay outside the gene matches. Germline V gene sequence: CDR1 SGHRS, CDR2 YFSETQ. The CDR3 has 15 residues. CDR3 loop: CASSVQGERQEKLFF. As DNA, the CDR3 is TGCGCCAGCAGCGTACAGGGGGAGAGACAGGAAAAACTGTTTTTT.

Details on this clone: The same CDR3 also results from other DNA sequences found in this sample. The rearrangement joins TRBV14 to TRBJ1-2; weak D call: TRBD1 (6 bases). The germline V and J ends were trimmed by 1 base and 4 bases, with 10 bases remaining between them. The CDR3 sequence is 14 residues long. Germline CDR1 reads SGHDN; CDR2 reads FVKESK. CDR3 loop: CASSQGTGPYGYTF. The CDR3 DNA follows: TGTGCCAGCAGCCAAGGAACAGGGCCCTATGGCTACACCTTC.

The rearrangement links TRBV18 to TRBJ2-5; 7 bases are shared with TRBD2. V shed 4 bases and J 1 base; nucleotides not matched to a gene: 3. This CDR3 comprises 14 residues. Germline V lookup: CDR1 KGHSH, CDR2 LQKENI. CDR3 in DNA: TGTGCCAGCTCACTCTTAGCGGGCCAAGAGACCCAGTACTTC. Protein product: CASSLLAGQETQYF.